This TCR beta chain came from a study of CD8 T cells in Susac syndrome. Whole-study results and caveats: In its TCR sequencing and HLA analysis, the study acknowledged that the number of individuals was relatively small.

Random hexamers were used to reverse transcribe about 0.5 to 1 ug of RNA. TCRdb reprocessed the immunoSEQ multiplex PCR reads with MiXCR, giving one entry per CDR3 protein. The sample yields 150,000 to 200,000 distinct CDR3 sequences, approximately 94% seen once. V lost 7 bases and J lost 4; bases outside the gene matches: 9. From germline, CDR1 is SQVTM and CDR2 ANQGSEA. This CDR3 has 15 residues. Note on this clonotype: Its cognate antigen is unknown.

J is TRBJ2-1 and V is TRBV29-1, with TRBD2 matching over 11 bases. The source of this sequence is a human donor with multiple sclerosis. The material sequenced was CD4+ T cells from PBMCs. In nucleotides, the CDR3 is TGCAGCGCTCCTTTAGCGGGAGGGCCTTACAATGAGCAGTTCTTC. This encodes CSAPLAGGPYNEQFF.